The 32 T cell receptor beta chains below were found in one sample sequenced in a study of cytotoxic CD8 clonotypes in ibrutinib-treated CLL. Clones were sequenced by immunoSEQ multiplex PCR, and TCRdb holds only the in-frame ones, with some missing. In the table there are some 200,000 clones, about 72% of which are singletons. The starting material was PBMCs, obtained after 24 months of ibrutinib treatment. The source of these receptors is a human donor with chronic lymphocytic leukemia.

This chain connects TRBV5-1 to TRBJ1-3; D not resolved. V gave up 3 bases and J gave up 1 base, with 11 bases separating them. CDR3 length: 15 residues. Per germline, CDR1 SGHRS and CDR2 YFSETQ. The CDR3 spells CASSSRTGSGNTIYF. CDR3 nucleotide sequence: TGCGCCAGCAGCTCCAGGACTGGTTCTGGAAACACCATATATTTT.

For this clone: One end of the junction fails to match germline, which may point to a read error. The CDR3 DNA follows: TGTGCCAGCATCTTAATGGGACAGCCTTTT. Encoded protein: CASILMGQPF. The chain carries TRBV7-9 and TRBJ1-1, with 7 bases aligning to TRBD1. The CDR3 is made up of 10 amino acids. Germline lookup yields CDR1 SEHNR and CDR2 FQNEAQ (reference sequence). The full variable domain, rest sourced from reference TRBV7-9 and TRBJ1-1, is DTGVSQNPRHKITKRGQNVTFRCDPISEHNRLYWYRQTLGQGPEFLTYFQNEAQLEKSRLLSDRFSAERPKGSFSTLEIQRTEQGDSAMYLCASILMGQPFGQGTRLTVV.

J is TRBJ1-2 and V is TRBV13; D call uncertain. The CDR3 loop spans 14 amino acids. V lost 2 bases and J lost 4, with 11 bases in between. CDR1 and CDR2 (germline): PRHDT, FYEKMQ (reference sequence). CDR3 residues: CASSLYREGYGYTF. The CDR3 DNA sequence: TGTGCCAGCAGCTTATATAGGGAAGGCTATGGCTACACCTTC.

J is TRBJ1-1 and V is TRBV13; TRBD1 might be the D (5 bases). The CDR3 runs to 15 residues. Germline assignment: CDR1 PRHDT and CDR2 FYEKMQ (reference sequence). V was clipped by 5 bases and J by 1 base, with 14 bases between them. For the CDR3, the DNA is TGTGCCAGCAGCCGCCCACAGGCCGGGAACACTGAAGCTTTCTTT. Translation: CASSRPQAGNTEAFF.

This sequence joins TRBV5-1 and TRBJ2-7; D is possibly TRBD2 (5 bases). The CDR3 sequence is 14 residues long. Trimming took 4 bases from V and 4 from J, leaving 15 bases between them. Per the germline V gene, CDR1 is SGHRS and CDR2 is YFSETQ. The CDR3 coding sequence is TGCGCCAGCAGCCCGGAGGCTAGTCCGTACGAGCAGTACTTC. Residues: CASSPEASPYEQYF. The full variable domain, completed using reference TRBV5-1 and TRBJ2-7, is KAGVTQTPRYLIKTRGQQVTLSCSPISGHRSVSWYQQTPGQGLQFLFEYFSETQRNKGNFPGRFSGRQFSNSRSEMNVSTLELGDSALYLCASSPEASPYEQYFGPGTRLTVT.

The gene calls are TRBV11-2 and TRBJ2-3, with D tentatively TRBD2 (6 bases). The germline CDR1 and CDR2 sequences are SGHAT and FQNNGV. V lost 0 bases to trimming and J lost 1 base, with 17 bases between them. The CDR3 loop spans 18 amino acids. CDR3 in DNA: TGTGCCAGCAGCTTAGATTCTGCGGGGAGTTGGGGCACAGATACGCAGTATTTT. Amino acids: CASSLDSAGSWGTDTQYF.

The rearrangement joins TRBV6-5 to TRBJ2-7, with 7 positions matching TRBD2. There are 15 residues in the CDR3. J gave up 1 base and V 3 bases, and 6 bases lay outside the gene matches. From germline, CDR1 is MNHEY and CDR2 SVGAGI. The DNA of the CDR3 is TGTGCCAGCAGTTATGGCCGGGACTATTCCTACGAGCAGTACTTC. Amino acids: CASSYGRDYSYEQYF.

This chain links TRBV27 with TRBJ2-1; TRBD2 matches at 7 bases. Germline V gene sequence: CDR1 MNHEY, CDR2 SMNVEV (reference sequence). This CDR3 is 18 amino acids long. Trimming at V came to 4 bases and at J to 0 bases, leaving 12 bases not matched to a gene. CDR3 sequence (DNA): TGTGCCAGCAGTTCTTCCCTTAGCGGGTGGAGCTCCTACAATGAGCAGTTCTTC. Amino acids: CASSSSLSGWSSYNEQFF.

As DNA, the CDR3 is TGCAGCGTTGAGTTTCCCGGGACAGGGACAGATACGCAGTATTTT. Its translation: CSVEFPGTGTDTQYF. The V and J genes are TRBV29-1 and TRBJ2-3; 9 bases align to TRBD1. The CDR3 extends over 15 amino acids. The trim removed 3 bases at V and 3 bases at J, leaving 7 bases unmatched. CDR1 SQVTM and CDR2 ANQGSEA come from the germline V gene.

The CDR3 here is CASSPQDMNTEAFF. DNA of the CDR3: TGTGCCAGCAGCCCTCAGGACATGAACACTGAAGCTTTCTTT. The chain carries TRBV9 and TRBJ1-1; D possibly corresponds to TRBD1 (5 bases). V lost 4 bases to trimming and J lost 0 bases, with 10 bases between them. Germline V CDR1 and CDR2: SGDLS, YYNGEE. The CDR3 length is 14 residues.

The chain has TRBV5-1 and TRBJ1-3; D possibly corresponds to TRBD1 (6 bases). CDR3 length equals 16 residues. From germline, CDR1 is SGHRS and CDR2 YFSETQ. V gave up 4 bases and J gave up 0 bases, with 14 bases separating them. This chain's CDR3 is CASSNPGQPSGNTIYF. The DNA of the CDR3 is TGCGCCAGCAGCAACCCTGGACAGCCCTCTGGAAACACCATATATTTT.

The rearrangement joins TRBV9 to TRBJ1-5; D is unclear. The CDR3 length is 13 residues. Trimming took 0 bases from V and 4 from J, leaving 5 bases between them. Germline values: CDR1 SGDLS, CDR2 YYNGEE. CDR3 sequence: CASSVEVNQPQHF. The CDR3 DNA reads TGTGCCAGCAGCGTAGAAGTAAATCAGCCCCAGCATTTT.

This chain uses TRBV27 with TRBJ2-1; TRBD2 matches 8 bases. V lost 6 bases, J lost 0 bases, and 1 base stayed unmatched. This CDR3 is built from 14 residues. Germline lookup yields CDR1 MNHEY and CDR2 SMNVEV (reference sequence). This CDR3 is CASRSGSSYNEQFF. The CDR3 coding sequence is TGTGCCAGCAGGAGCGGGAGCTCCTACAATGAGCAGTTCTTC.

This chain uses TRBV5-4 with TRBJ2-1; D unclear. V lost 0 bases to trimming and J lost 4 bases, with 8 bases between them. The length of the CDR3 is 14 residues. Germline CDR1 SGHNT, CDR2 YYREEE (reference sequence). CDR3 amino acids: CASSLANSYNEQFF. The DNA for the CDR3 is TGTGCCAGCAGCTTGGCTAACAGTTACAATGAGCAGTTCTTC.

The chain employs TRBV6-6 and TRBJ1-5; tentatively, D is TRBD1 (5 bases). The CDR3 totals 16 residues. V dropped 4 bases and J dropped 2 bases, with 15 bases sitting between them. CDR1 and CDR2 (germline): MNHNY, SVGAGI (reference sequence). The CDR3 spells CASSSVTGGGNQPQHF. The CDR3 nucleotides are TGTGCCAGCAGTTCCGTTACAGGTGGAGGCAATCAGCCCCAGCATTTT.

This clone was picked up one time. The genes are TRBV4-1 and TRBJ2-1; possible D gene TRBD1, 6 bases. Germline assignment: CDR1 MGHRA and CDR2 YSYEKL. The length of the CDR3 is 15 residues. V was clipped by 1 base and J by 2 bases, with 9 bases between them. Written as DNA, the CDR3 is TGCGCCAGCAGCCAAGCAGGGGTGACCTACAATGAGCAGTTCTTC. Translation: CASSQAGVTYNEQFF.

This rearrangement joins TRBV7-8 to TRBJ2-5; 9 bases are a match to TRBD2. The CDR3 totals 16 residues. Trimming took 5 bases from V and 5 from J; bases not matched to a gene: 12. Germline CDR1 is SGHVS and CDR2 is FQNEAQ. The CDR3 DNA follows: TGTGCCAGCAGCCCACGCGCAACTAGCGGGTGGGAGACCCAGTACTTC. This sequence encodes CASSPRATSGWETQYF. The full variable domain, in which reference TRBV7-8 and TRBJ2-5 provide the parts outside the CDR3, is GAGVSQSPRYKVAKRGQDVALRCDPISGHVSLFWYQQALGQGPEFLTYFQNEAQLDKSGLPSDRFFAERPEGSVSTLKIQRTQQEDSAVYLCASSPRATSGWETQYFGPGTRLLVL.

This chain connects TRBV9 to TRBJ1-1; D remains ambiguous. Trimming left V 3 bases short and J 3 bases short, with 9 bases between. Germline loops: CDR1 SGDLS, CDR2 YYNGEE. This CDR3 region has 13 residues. CDR3 bases: TGTGCCAGCAGCGCGGGGAGGGACACTGAAGCTTTCTTT. It yields the protein CASSAGRDTEAFF.

This clone was recorded a few times. The V call is TRBV19, the J call TRBJ2-7; the match to TRBD1 covers 7 bases. CDR1 is LNHDA and CDR2 is SQIVND in the germline V gene (reference sequence). The ends lost 4 bases at V and 4 bases at J; junction bases unmatched: 7. The CDR3 length is 14 residues. The CDR3, as DNA: TGTGCCAGTAGTAGGGGACAGCCAGCGTACGAGCAGTACTTC. Amino acid sequence: CASSRGQPAYEQYF.

This clone was observed a handful of times. The chain uses TRBV7-9 and TRBJ2-3, with a possible D match to TRBD2 (5 bases). The length of the CDR3 is 17 residues. Germline lookup yields CDR1 SEHNR and CDR2 FQNEAQ (reference sequence). V gave up 5 bases and J gave up 5 bases, with 23 bases separating them. The CDR3, as DNA: TGTGCCAGCAGCCCTCCCCCCTTGCCACTCGGGAAAGATACGCAGTATTTT. Protein: CASSPPPLPLGKDTQYF.

The genes are TRBV7-6 and TRBJ2-7; 7 nucleotides line up with TRBD2. The CDR3 spans 15 residues. With V trimmed by 5 bases and J by 0 bases, 7 bases remained unmatched. CDR1 and CDR2 (germline): SGHVS, FNYEAQ. The CDR3: CASSPGTTYSYEQYF. The CDR3, as DNA: TGTGCCAGCAGCCCGGGGACTACTTACTCCTACGAGCAGTACTTC. Looking up the rest from reference TRBV7-6 and TRBJ2-7 gives the full variable domain: GAGVSQSPRYKVTKRGQDVALRCDPISGHVSLYWYRQALGQGPEFLTYFNYEAQQDKSGLPNDRFSAERPEGSISTLTIQRTEQRDSAMYRCASSPGTTYSYEQYFGPGTRLTVT.

The CDR3 protein is CASRPGQGGQQPQHF. The CDR3 DNA reads as TGTGCCAGCAGACCGGGACAGGGTGGGCAGCAGCCCCAGCATTTT. The V call is TRBV2, the J call TRBJ1-5; 9 positions match TRBD1. After removal of 6 bases from V and 7 bases from J, the junction contained 10 bases not matched to a gene. Germline-derived CDR1 and CDR2 are SNHLY and FYNNEI. This CDR3 region has 15 residues.

V usage is TRBV29-1 and J usage is TRBJ2-2; 8 nucleotides match TRBD2. J lost 5 bases, V lost 4 bases, and 6 bases had no gene match. The length of the CDR3 is 14 residues. Per the germline V gene, CDR1 is SQVTM and CDR2 is ANQGSEA. DNA of the CDR3: TGCAGCGTTGTTGGGACTAGTCGGACCGGGGAGCTGTTTTTT. This gives the protein CSVVGTSRTGELFF.

The chain joins TRBV18 to TRBJ2-3, with no clear D. The CDR3 consists of 12 residues. The V and J ends lost 1 base and 4 bases respectively, with 3 bases between them. CDR1 KGHSH and CDR2 LQKENI come from the germline V gene. CDR3 in DNA: TGTGCCAGCTCACCACAACCAGATACGCAGTATTTT. Amino acids: CASSPQPDTQYF.

The V call is TRBV29-1, the J call TRBJ1-2, with 9 positions matching TRBD1. Germline V lookup: CDR1 SQVTM, CDR2 ANQGSEA. V lost 6 bases and J lost 4; bases outside the gene matches: 6. The CDR3 extends over 13 amino acids. This chain's CDR3 is CSVLGTGPYGYTF. The DNA for the CDR3 is TGCAGCGTCCTCGGGACAGGGCCCTATGGCTACACCTTC.

The V call is TRBV2, the J call TRBJ1-1; a weak D match, TRBD1 (6 bases). V was cut by 4 bases and J by 5 bases, with 11 bases left in between. This CDR3 region has 13 residues. CDR1 SNHLY and CDR2 FYNNEI come from the germline V gene. The CDR3 loop reads CASSAEGVTEAFF. DNA of the CDR3: TGTGCCAGCAGTGCGGAGGGGGTAACTGAAGCTTTCTTT. The full variable domain, in which reference TRBV2 and TRBJ1-1 provide the parts outside the CDR3, is EPEVTQTPSHQVTQMGQEVILRCVPISNHLYFYWYRQILGQKVEFLVSFYNNEISEKSEIFDDQFSVERPDGSNFTLKIRSTKLEDSAMYFCASSAEGVTEAFFGQGTRLTVV.

This clone was observed a single time. J is TRBJ2-1 and V is TRBV5-1, with D perhaps assigned TRBD1 or TRBD2 (6 bases each). Germline CDR1 reads SGHRS; CDR2 reads YFSETQ. The CDR3 totals 13 residues. V gave up 4 bases and J gave up 4 bases, with 9 bases separating them. CDR3 sequence: CASSEGGYNEQFF. CDR3 DNA sequence: TGCGCCAGCAGCGAAGGGGGGTACAATGAGCAGTTCTTC.

Note on this clone: This likely comes from a read error, as the CDR3 has no conserved phenylalanine or tryptophan at its end. It is unclear where the CDR3 begins or ends on the DNA, so no DNA is shown, and the CDR3 is as TCRdb lists it. The V gene is TRBV7-2, the J gene TRBJ1-2; the D segment call TRBD1 is taken from the table without a DNA check. Germline V CDR1 and CDR2: SGHTA, FQGNSA. The CDR3 is 12 amino acids long, termini counted. The CDR3 is CASSLMGQELAT.

The J gene is TRBJ1-1, the V gene TRBV5-5, with 11 bases fitting TRBD1. Germline V gives CDR1 SGHKS, CDR2 YYEKEE (reference sequence). V lost 1 base, J lost 1 base, and 3 bases stayed unmatched. The CDR3 extends over 16 amino acids. The CDR3, as DNA: TGTGCCAGCAGCTTGACGGACAGGGGGCGGAACACTGAAGCTTTCTTT. This gives the protein CASSLTDRGRNTEAFF. Full variable domain (outside the CDR3, taken from reference TRBV5-5 and TRBJ1-1): DAGVTQSPTHLIKTRGQQVTLRCSPISGHKSVSWYQQVLGQGPQFIFQYYEKEERGRGNFPDRFSARQFPNYSSELNVNALLLGDSALYLCASSLTDRGRNTEAFFGQGTRLTVV.

This chain links TRBV25-1 with TRBJ2-5, with D possibly being TRBD2 (6 bases). The V end lost 4 bases, the J end lost 7 bases, and 16 bases lay between the germline ends. Germline V gives CDR1 MGHDK, CDR2 SYGVNS. The CDR3 has 14 amino acids. CDR3 residues: CASSGRDEEGTQYF. CDR3 in DNA: TGTGCCAGCAGTGGCCGGGACGAGGAGGGGACCCAGTACTTC.

In nucleotides, the CDR3 is TGTGCCAGCAGCGTCCGACCGGACAATGAAAAACTGTTTTTT. Translated: CASSVRPDNEKLFF. The V gene is TRBV9, the J gene TRBJ1-4; D is undetermined. The CDR3 sequence is 14 residues long. CDR1 and CDR2 from the germline V gene are SGDLS and YYNGEE. The ends were cut back, 2 bases at V and 5 bases at J, with 10 bases in the middle.

This sequence joins TRBV5-1 and TRBJ2-7; D assignment may be TRBD1 or TRBD2 (5 bases each). The CDR3 runs 14 residues. The ends were cut back, 0 bases at V and 3 bases at J, with 10 bases in the middle. From germline, CDR1 is SGHRS and CDR2 YFSETQ. CDR3 nucleotide sequence: TGCGCCAGCAGCTTGGCCGAGGGGCTCTACGAGCAGTACTTC. Translated, it gives CASSLAEGLYEQYF.